This is a list of T cell receptor beta chains from one sample in a study of T cells after yellow fever vaccination. In TCRdb, the 5' RACE reads were re-called with MiXCR into one record per CDR3 protein. The repertoire includes roughly 190,000 distinct CDR3 sequences, roughly 9.6% of them detected once, and less than 40% sits in the top ten. Sequences were derived from CD8+ T cells sorted from PBMCs, sampled 15 days after the yellow fever booster vaccination. The receptor set was obtained from a man aged 18 to 30 who received the YFV17D yellow fever vaccine. The CDR3 runs from the conserved cysteine through the conserved F or W. A D gene is named only where the DNA matches it firmly. Size is stated for part of the rows, as once, few or many counts, or as a class when the clone is expanded.

d_gene: -; v_gene: TRBV4-3; abundance: -; j_gene: TRBJ1-1; CDR3aa: CASSPWDGDGNTEAFF; CDR3nt: TGCGCCAGCAGCCCGTGGGACGGGGATGGGAACACTGAAGCTTTCTTT
d_gene: TRBD1; v_gene: TRBV4-2; abundance: few; j_gene: TRBJ2-3; CDR3aa: CASSPLTGGITDTQYF; CDR3nt: TGTGCCAGCAGCCCTCTTACAGGGGGTATCACAGATACGCAGTATTTT
d_gene: -; v_gene: TRBV27; abundance: -; j_gene: TRBJ2-7; CDR3aa: CASSTRIVNEQYF; CDR3nt: TGTGCCAGCAGCACCCGGATTGTGAACGAGCAGTACTTC
d_gene: -; v_gene: TRBV20-1; abundance: -; j_gene: TRBJ1-2; CDR3aa: CSARDLDPGYGYTF; CDR3nt: TGCAGTGCTAGAGATCTTGACCCTGGCTATGGCTACACCTTC
d_gene: -; v_gene: TRBV6-5; abundance: many; j_gene: TRBJ1-5; CDR3aa: CASSPSASNQPQHF; CDR3nt: TGTGCCAGCTCCCCCTCGGCCAGCAATCAGCCCCAGCATTTT
d_gene: TRBD2; v_gene: TRBV4-1; abundance: few; j_gene: TRBJ2-3; CDR3aa: CASSPLGGGALNTQYF; CDR3nt: TGCGCCAGCAGCCCCCTTGGCGGGGGGGCATTGAATACGCAGTATTTT
d_gene: TRBD2; v_gene: TRBV5-4; abundance: -; j_gene: TRBJ2-5; CDR3aa: CASSSWTSGGTDETQYF; CDR3nt: TGTGCCAGCAGCTCGTGGACTAGCGGGGGGACTGACGAGACCCAGTACTTC
d_gene: TRBD2; v_gene: TRBV20-1; abundance: few; j_gene: TRBJ2-1; CDR3aa: CSARGLAGGPMGNEQFF; CDR3nt: TGCAGTGCTAGAGGTCTAGCGGGGGGGCCAATGGGTAATGAGCAGTTCTTC
d_gene: TRBD1; v_gene: TRBV7-9; abundance: few; j_gene: TRBJ2-1; CDR3aa: CASRTGVHDNEQFF; CDR3nt: TGTGCCAGCAGGACAGGGGTCCACGACAATGAGCAGTTCTTC
d_gene: -; v_gene: TRBV2; abundance: -; j_gene: TRBJ1-6; CDR3aa: CASRTESSYNSPLHF; CDR3nt: TGTGCCAGTCGGACGGAGAGCTCCTATAATTCACCCCTCCACTTT
d_gene: -; v_gene: TRBV6-5; abundance: few; j_gene: TRBJ2-2; CDR3aa: CASGRPDTGELFF; CDR3nt: TGTGCCAGCGGGCGTCCAGACACCGGGGAGCTGTTTTTT
d_gene: TRBD1; v_gene: TRBV27; abundance: -; j_gene: TRBJ1-2; CDR3aa: CASKGGQGGLRTYGYTF; CDR3nt: TGTGCCAGCAAGGGGGGACAGGGAGGACTTCGGACCTATGGCTACACCTTC
d_gene: -; v_gene: TRBV11-2; abundance: -; j_gene: TRBJ2-5; CDR3aa: CASSTVGTQYF; CDR3nt: TGTGCCAGCAGCACAGTGGGGACCCAGTACTTC
d_gene: -; v_gene: TRBV25-1; abundance: few; j_gene: TRBJ2-5; CDR3aa: CASSERDQYF; CDR3nt: TGTGCCAGCAGTGAACGGGACCAGTACTTC
d_gene: -; v_gene: TRBV20-1; abundance: few; j_gene: TRBJ1-2; CDR3aa: CSASGRANYGYTF; CDR3nt: TGCAGTGCTAGCGGTCGAGCTAACTATGGCTACACCTTC
d_gene: TRBD1; v_gene: TRBV6-2/TRBV6-3; abundance: -; j_gene: TRBJ2-1; CDR3aa: CASSYLRTGSDEQFF; CDR3nt: TGTGCCAGCAGTTATCTTAGGACAGGGAGCGATGAGCAGTTCTTC
d_gene: -; v_gene: TRBV6-5; abundance: -; j_gene: TRBJ2-7; CDR3aa: CASRRAGGYEQYF; CDR3nt: TGTGCCAGCCGCCGGGCAGGGGGGTACGAGCAGTACTTC
d_gene: TRBD2; v_gene: TRBV7-8; abundance: -; j_gene: TRBJ2-4; CDR3aa: CASSLFSGGASAKNIQYF; CDR3nt: TGTGCCAGCAGCTTATTTAGCGGGGGGGCCTCGGCCAAAAACATTCAGTACTTC
d_gene: -; v_gene: TRBV7-3; abundance: few; j_gene: TRBJ2-7; CDR3aa: CASSLDGVPGHEQYF; CDR3nt: TGTGCCAGCAGCTTAGACGGGGTCCCGGGCCACGAGCAGTACTTC
d_gene: TRBD1; v_gene: TRBV20-1; abundance: few; j_gene: TRBJ2-2; CDR3aa: CGGPGQDGTGELFF; CDR3nt: TGCGGGGGCCCGGGACAGGATGGAACCGGGGAGCTGTTTTTT
d_gene: TRBD2; v_gene: TRBV13; abundance: -; j_gene: TRBJ2-3; CDR3aa: CASSPFSGGVAPDTQYF; CDR3nt: TGTGCCAGCAGCCCTTTTAGCGGGGGGGTCGCGCCAGATACGCAGTATTTT
d_gene: -; v_gene: TRBV4-3; abundance: few; j_gene: TRBJ1-1; CDR3aa: CASSQIGGPEAFF; CDR3nt: TGCGCCAGCAGCCAAATAGGGGGACCTGAAGCTTTCTTT
d_gene: -; v_gene: TRBV4-1; abundance: few; j_gene: TRBJ1-2; CDR3aa: CASSQATASFNYGYTF; CDR3nt: TGCGCCAGCAGCCAAGCTACAGCCTCATTCAACTATGGCTACACCTTC